These 20 T cell receptor beta chains share one sample of origin, sequenced in a study of cytomegalovirus exposure and HLA in healthy donors. The PCR employed 60 Vbeta primers together with 13 Jbeta primers. The method was immunoSEQ multiplex PCR; TCRdb's version includes in-frame clones alone and lacks a portion of them. The sample has just over 200,000 clones, 70% seen once. Input material: PBMCs. These receptors were collected from a man aged 35 to 55 in good health and CMV-seropositive.

The chain is built from TRBV5-1 and TRBJ2-7; 9 nucleotides line up with TRBD2. CDR1 is SGHRS, CDR2 YFSETQ, per germline. V was clipped by 9 bases and J by 2 bases; unmatched bases: 9. The CDR3 length is 14 residues. The CDR3 DNA reads TGCGCCACCCGAACGACTAGCGGAACCTACGAGCAGTACTTC. It encodes CATRTTSGTYEQYF.

The genes are TRBV7-2 and TRBJ2-7; TRBD1 matches at 7 bases. In germline, CDR1 is SGHTA, CDR2 FQGNSA. The J segment lost 3 bases and the V segment lost 2 bases, leaving 7 bases of the junction unmatched. The CDR3 runs to 15 residues. The CDR3 nucleotides are TGTGCCAGCAGCTTATCCCTTAGGACAGGCTACGAGCAGTACTTC. It encodes CASSLSLRTGYEQYF. The variable domain in full, with the rest retrieved from reference TRBV7-2 and TRBJ2-7, is GAGVSQSPSNKVTEKGKDVELRCDPISGHTALYWYRQSLGQGLEFLIYFQGNSAPDKSGLPSDRFSAERTGGSVSTLTIQRTQQEDSAVYLCASSLSLRTGYEQYFGPGTRLTVT.

This sequence joins TRBV28 and TRBJ2-1; 8 bases agree with TRBD2. The V segment lost 5 bases and the J segment 5 bases; nucleotides outside the gene matches: 11. The CDR3 has 16 residues. Germline CDR1 is MDHEN and CDR2 is SYDVKM. The CDR3 DNA reads TGTGCCAGCAGTCCAACCAGCGGGGGTGCTAACAATGAGCAGTTCTTC. Its translation: CASSPTSGGANNEQFF.

The chain is built from TRBV6-1 and TRBJ1-2; tentatively, D is TRBD1 (5 bases). The CDR3 spans 13 residues. Germline V gene sequence: CDR1 MNHNS, CDR2 SASEGT. V lost 6 bases, J lost 2 bases, and 10 bases lay in between. CDR3 protein: CASRDIRNYGYTF. The CDR3 coding sequence is TGTGCCAGCAGGGACATCCGGAACTATGGCTACACCTTC.

The chain couples TRBV13 to TRBJ2-7, with a possible D match to TRBD1 (6 bases). The CDR3 is 13 amino acids. The V end was cut by 5 bases, the J end by 4 bases, with 12 bases between. Looked up from germline, CDR1 is PRHDT and CDR2 is FYEKMQ (reference sequence). CDR3 sequence reads: CASSPGQTYEQYF. In nucleotides, the CDR3 is TGTGCCAGCAGCCCCGGACAGACTTACGAGCAGTACTTC.

The gene calls are TRBV7-9 and TRBJ2-3, with 7 bases aligning to TRBD1. Trimming took 3 bases from V and 3 from J; bases not matched to a gene: 9. CDR1 and CDR2 (germline): SEHNR, FQNEAQ (reference sequence). The CDR3 covers 16 residues. CDR3 nucleotides: TGTGCCAGCAGCTTGGAAAATTCAGGGGGAACAGATACGCAGTATTTT. It yields the protein CASSLENSGGTDTQYF.

The rearrangement joins TRBV7-2 to TRBJ1-5, with TRBD1 identical over 7 bases. Unmatched junction bases numbered 6, after V lost 1 base and J lost 6 bases. This CDR3 spans 15 amino acids. The germline CDR1 and CDR2 sequences are SGHTA and FQGNSA. CDR3 bases: TGTGCCAGCAGCTTAGAGGGCACAGGGGCTCAGCCCCAGCATTTT. As protein: CASSLEGTGAQPQHF.

The J gene is TRBJ2-5, the V gene TRBV6-6; 7 nucleotides line up with TRBD2. Germline V CDR1 and CDR2: MNHNY, SVGAGI (reference sequence). The CDR3 totals 14 residues. The V segment lost 8 bases and the J segment 5 bases; nucleotides outside the gene matches: 11. In nucleotides, the CDR3 is TGTGCCAGCTCTAACGAAGCGGGGCCCGAGACCCAGTACTTC. Protein product: CASSNEAGPETQYF.

CDR3 in DNA: TGTGCCAGTACTAGAACAACCGGGGGATTTTCACCCCTCCACTTT. This encodes CASTRTTGGFSPLHF. The rearrangement joins TRBV6-6 to TRBJ1-6; TRBD1 is a possible D gene (5 bases). The CDR3 is 15 amino acids. CDR1 is MNHNY and CDR2 is SVGAGI in the germline V gene (reference sequence). Trimming cost V 9 bases and J 9 bases, with 21 bases left between them.

V gene TRBV15 combines with J gene TRBJ2-3; possible D gene TRBD2, 6 bases. In germline, CDR1 is LNHNV, CDR2 YYDKDF (reference sequence). Trimming removed 4 bases from V and 6 bases from J, with 11 bases in between. The CDR3 extends over 13 amino acids. CDR3 bases: TGTGCCACCAGCAAACTAGCTGGGGATACGCAGTATTTT. Its protein product is CATSKLAGDTQYF.

The chain combines TRBV6-5 with TRBJ1-5, with D maybe TRBD1 (6 bases). CDR3 length: 14 amino acids. Trimming pared 8 bases from V and 5 bases from J, leaving 16 bases between. Germline values: CDR1 MNHEY, CDR2 SVGAGI. The CDR3 region has the DNA TGTGCCAGCGGGGGGGGGCGCGGGGATCAGCCCCAGCATTTT. Translation gives CASGGGRGDQPQHF.

Here the CDR3 DNA reads TGTGCCAGCAGCGTGCAGGGGGCGATGAATTCACCCCTCCACTTT. Protein: CASSVQGAMNSPLHF. This rearrangement joins TRBV9 to TRBJ1-6; TRBD1 aligns across 8 bases. Germline CDR1 is SGDLS and CDR2 is YYNGEE. This CDR3 is built from 15 residues. V was clipped by 2 bases and J by 7 bases; unmatched bases: 5.

The chain uses TRBV4-3 and TRBJ1-5; tentative D call: TRBD1 (6 bases). CDR3 size: 15 residues. CDR1 and CDR2 (germline): LGHNA, YSLEER. The V end was cut by 4 bases, the J end by 3 bases, with 13 bases between. The CDR3 spells CASSPRTGTNQPQHF. CDR3 bases: TGCGCCAGCAGCCCCCGAACAGGGACCAATCAGCCCCAGCATTTT.

The chain recombines TRBV10-3 with TRBJ2-7; D is ambiguous. In germline, CDR1 is ENHRY, CDR2 SYGVKD. The V gene lost 7 bases and the J gene lost 3 bases, with 13 bases spanning the gap. The CDR3 sequence is 13 residues long. DNA for the CDR3: TGTGCCATCAAATCAGAGAGGCACTACGAGCAGTACTTC. It specifies CAIKSERHYEQYF.

The chain employs TRBV28 and TRBJ1-2, with a tentative D call TRBD1 (5 bases). Between the trimmed V and J ends, which lost 7 bases and 1 base, there was a span of 10 bases. Germline V lookup: CDR1 MDHEN, CDR2 SYDVKM. The CDR3 runs to 13 residues. The CDR3, as DNA: TGTGCCAGCACCATGGGACTTAACTATGGCTACACCTTC. This sequence encodes CASTMGLNYGYTF.

This chain uses TRBV18 with TRBJ2-5; maybe TRBD2 (7 bases). This CDR3 is built from 13 residues. Germline V CDR1 and CDR2: KGHSH, LQKENI. Trimming cost V 3 bases and J 7 bases, with 12 bases left between them. The CDR3, as DNA: TGTGCCAGCTCACCCGGGGGGCCGGGGACCCAGTACTTC. This codes for CASSPGGPGTQYF.

This clone was seen only a few times. The chain is built from TRBV5-1 and TRBJ1-2; perhaps TRBD1 as D (6 bases). This CDR3 is 14 amino acids long. Germline values: CDR1 SGHRS, CDR2 YFSETQ. With 3 bases removed from V and 2 bases from J, the gap between germline ends came to 11 bases. The CDR3 nucleotides read TGCGCCAGCAGCTCGGCAGGGGAAAACTATGGCTACACCTTC. This codes for CASSSAGENYGYTF.

This clone was picked up a small number of times. This chain links TRBV4-2 with TRBJ2-1; 14 bases fit TRBD2. CDR3 size: 15 residues. From germline, CDR1 is LGHNA and CDR2 YNFKEQ. The J segment lost 9 bases and the V segment lost 5 bases, leaving 6 bases of the junction unmatched. This chain's CDR3 is CASSVTSGGEREQFF. The CDR3 bases are TGTGCCAGCAGCGTGACTAGCGGGGGGGAGCGTGAGCAGTTCTTC.

The sample holds a few counts of this clone. The V call is TRBV5-1, the J call TRBJ1-2; TRBD1 matches 7 bases. This CDR3 spans 15 amino acids. V trimming: 1 base; J trimming: 3 bases; junction bases outside the gene matches: 6. Germline CDR1 is SGHRS and CDR2 is YFSETQ. CDR3 sequence: CASSLISGGDYGYTF. The CDR3 DNA follows: TGCGCCAGCAGCTTGATCTCAGGGGGTGACTATGGCTACACCTTC. Supplemented by reference TRBV5-1 and TRBJ1-2, the full variable domain reads KAGVTQTPRYLIKTRGQQVTLSCSPISGHRSVSWYQQTPGQGLQFLFEYFSETQRNKGNFPGRFSGRQFSNSRSEMNVSTLELGDSALYLCASSLISGGDYGYTFGSGTRLTVV.

This clone was seen once. This chain connects TRBV5-1 to TRBJ1-2, with 12 bases matching TRBD1. The CDR3 runs 14 residues. Trimming took 5 bases from V and 6 from J; bases not matched to a gene: 5. CDR1 is SGHRS and CDR2 is YFSETQ in the germline V gene. This chain's CDR3 is CASSLGQGAHGYTF. In nucleotides, the CDR3 is TGCGCCAGCAGTCTGGGACAGGGGGCGCATGGCTACACCTTC.